The entry below gives a single TCR beta chain sequence along with its context. Its antigen is unknown. These data belong to a study of CD8 T cells in ankylosing spondylitis. Study outcomes and limitations: Typical of ankylosing spondylitis blood, it appeared, was a TCR beta motif of under 10 highly homologous variants. Significant enrichment of disease-linked clones was reported in matched ankylosing spondylitis synovial fluid. Reactive arthritis synovial fluid and blood previously showed some of these motif variants.

Researchers built TCR beta libraries using quantitative 5'-RACE with molecular barcodes. TCRdb reanalysed the 5' RACE reads using MiXCR and keeps one entry per CDR3 protein. The repertoire has 390,000 or so distinct CDR3 sequences, about a fifth of them found once; the top ten carry about 16%. Germline CDR1 reads SGHAT; CDR2 reads FQDESV (reference sequence). The J segment lost 0 bases and the V segment lost 6 bases, leaving 15 bases of the junction unmatched. The CDR3 totals 19 residues. The chain links TRBV11-1 to TRBJ2-1, with TRBD2 identical over 9 bases. The sequencing input was blood, either unsorted or a sorted T cell fraction (not recorded which). This TCR came from a male donor with ankylosing spondylitis. In DNA, the CDR3 is TGTGCCAGCAGTTCGCCGAGACTGGCGGGAGGGAGCTCCTACAATGAGCAGTTCTTC. Translating gives CASSSPRLAGGSSYNEQFF.